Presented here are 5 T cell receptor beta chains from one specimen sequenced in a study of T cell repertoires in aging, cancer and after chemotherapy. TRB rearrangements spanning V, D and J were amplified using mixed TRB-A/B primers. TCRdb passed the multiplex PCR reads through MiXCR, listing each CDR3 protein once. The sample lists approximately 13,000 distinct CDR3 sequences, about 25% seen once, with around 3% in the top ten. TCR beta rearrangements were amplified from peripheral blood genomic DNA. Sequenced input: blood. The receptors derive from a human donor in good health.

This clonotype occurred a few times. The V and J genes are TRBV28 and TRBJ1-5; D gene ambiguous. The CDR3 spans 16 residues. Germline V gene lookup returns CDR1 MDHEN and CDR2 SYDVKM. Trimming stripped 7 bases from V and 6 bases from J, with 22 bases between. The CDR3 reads CASTGLGSPWGQPQHF. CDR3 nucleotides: TGTGCCAGCACCGGCCTGGGAAGTCCCTGGGGTCAGCCCCAGCATTTT.

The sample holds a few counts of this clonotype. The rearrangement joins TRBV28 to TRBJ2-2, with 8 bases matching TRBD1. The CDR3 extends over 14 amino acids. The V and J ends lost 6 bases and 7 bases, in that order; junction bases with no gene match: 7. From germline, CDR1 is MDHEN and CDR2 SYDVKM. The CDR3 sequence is CASRSRGQGGELFF. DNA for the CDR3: TGTGCCAGCAGATCCAGGGGGCAGGGCGGGGAGCTGTTTTTT.

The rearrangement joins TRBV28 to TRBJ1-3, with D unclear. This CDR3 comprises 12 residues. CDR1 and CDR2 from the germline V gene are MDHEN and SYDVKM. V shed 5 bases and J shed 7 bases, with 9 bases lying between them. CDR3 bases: TGTGCCAGCAGTCCTGCTTTGAACACCATATATTTT. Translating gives CASSPALNTIYF.

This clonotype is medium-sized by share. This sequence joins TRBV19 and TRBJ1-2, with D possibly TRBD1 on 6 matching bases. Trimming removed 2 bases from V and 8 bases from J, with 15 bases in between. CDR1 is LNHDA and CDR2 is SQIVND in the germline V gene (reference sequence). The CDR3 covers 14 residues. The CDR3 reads CASSIIGQGRGYTF. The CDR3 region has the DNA TGTGCCAGTAGTATAATAGGGCAGGGGAGAGGCTACACCTTC.

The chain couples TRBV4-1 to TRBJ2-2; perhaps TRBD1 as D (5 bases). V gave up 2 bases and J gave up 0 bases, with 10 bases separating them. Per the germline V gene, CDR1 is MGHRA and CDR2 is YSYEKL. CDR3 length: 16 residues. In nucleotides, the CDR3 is TGCGCCAGCAGCCAATTTCCCAGGGCGAACACCGGGGAGCTGTTTTTT. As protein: CASSQFPRANTGELFF.